The T cell receptor (beta chain) under discussion was sequenced for a study of T cells in Graves' hyperthyroidism and ophthalmopathy. The trim removed 1 base at V and 2 bases at J, leaving 3 bases unmatched. The germline CDR1 and CDR2 sequences are LNHDA and SQIVND (reference sequence). CDR3 size: 15 residues. This clonotype showed up many times. TCR beta CDR3 regions were amplified from RNA. Carried out on the TCR CDR3, a first-round RT-PCR used the HTBI primer set. TCRdb reanalysed the multiplex PCR reads using MiXCR and keeps one entry per CDR3 protein. The table shows 95,000 to 110,000 distinct CDR3 sequences, with 15% to 20% occurring only once.

Material: blood. The V gene is TRBV19, the J gene TRBJ2-7; TRBD2 matches at 9 bases. This TCR was sampled from a woman aged 45 to 65 with Graves' hyperthyroidism. The CDR3: CASSIAASGTYEQYV. CDR3 sequence (DNA): TGTGCCAGTAGTATAGCGGCTAGCGGGACCTACGAGCAGTACGTC.